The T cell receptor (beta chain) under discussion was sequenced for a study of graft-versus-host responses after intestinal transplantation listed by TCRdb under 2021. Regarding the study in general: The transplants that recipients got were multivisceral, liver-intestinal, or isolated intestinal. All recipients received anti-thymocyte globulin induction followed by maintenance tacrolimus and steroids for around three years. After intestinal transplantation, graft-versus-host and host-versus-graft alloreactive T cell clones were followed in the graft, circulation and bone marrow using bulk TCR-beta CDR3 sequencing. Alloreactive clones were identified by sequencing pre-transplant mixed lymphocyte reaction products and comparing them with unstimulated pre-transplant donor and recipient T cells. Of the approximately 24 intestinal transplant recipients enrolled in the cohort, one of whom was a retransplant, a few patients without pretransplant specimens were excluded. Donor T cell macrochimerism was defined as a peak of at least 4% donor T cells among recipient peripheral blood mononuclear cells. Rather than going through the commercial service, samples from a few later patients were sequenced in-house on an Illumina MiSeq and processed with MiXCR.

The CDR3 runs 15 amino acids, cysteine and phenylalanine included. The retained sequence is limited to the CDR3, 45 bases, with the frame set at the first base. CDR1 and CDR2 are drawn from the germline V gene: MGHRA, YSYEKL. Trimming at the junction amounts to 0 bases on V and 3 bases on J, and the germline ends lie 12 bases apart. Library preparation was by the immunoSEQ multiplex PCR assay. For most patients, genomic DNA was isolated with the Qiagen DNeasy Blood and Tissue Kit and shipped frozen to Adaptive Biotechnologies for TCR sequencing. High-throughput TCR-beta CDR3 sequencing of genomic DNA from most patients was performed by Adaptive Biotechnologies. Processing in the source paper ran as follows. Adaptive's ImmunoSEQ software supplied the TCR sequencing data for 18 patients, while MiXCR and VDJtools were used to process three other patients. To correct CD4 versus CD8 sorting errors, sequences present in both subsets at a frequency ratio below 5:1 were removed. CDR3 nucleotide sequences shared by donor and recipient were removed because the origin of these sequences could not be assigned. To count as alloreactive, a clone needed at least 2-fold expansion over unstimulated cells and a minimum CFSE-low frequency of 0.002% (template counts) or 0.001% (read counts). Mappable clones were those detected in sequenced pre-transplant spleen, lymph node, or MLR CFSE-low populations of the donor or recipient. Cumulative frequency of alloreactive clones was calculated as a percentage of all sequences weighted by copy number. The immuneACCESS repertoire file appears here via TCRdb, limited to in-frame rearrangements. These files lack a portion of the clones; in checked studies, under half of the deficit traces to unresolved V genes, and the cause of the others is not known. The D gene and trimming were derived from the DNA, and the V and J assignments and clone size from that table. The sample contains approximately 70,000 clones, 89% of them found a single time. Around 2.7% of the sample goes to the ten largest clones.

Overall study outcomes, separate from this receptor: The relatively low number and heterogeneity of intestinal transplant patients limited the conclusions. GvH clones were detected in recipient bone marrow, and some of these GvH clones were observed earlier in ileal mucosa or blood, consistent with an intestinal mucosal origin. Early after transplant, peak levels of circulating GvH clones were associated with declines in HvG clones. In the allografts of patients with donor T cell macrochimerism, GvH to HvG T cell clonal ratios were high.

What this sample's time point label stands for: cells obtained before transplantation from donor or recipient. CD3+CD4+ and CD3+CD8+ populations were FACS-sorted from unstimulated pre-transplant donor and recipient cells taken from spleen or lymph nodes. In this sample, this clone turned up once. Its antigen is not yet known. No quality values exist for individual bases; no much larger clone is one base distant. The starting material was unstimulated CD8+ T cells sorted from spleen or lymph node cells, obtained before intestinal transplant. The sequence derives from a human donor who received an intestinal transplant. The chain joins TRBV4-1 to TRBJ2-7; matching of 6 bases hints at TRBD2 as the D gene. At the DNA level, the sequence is TGCGCCAGCAGCCAAGAAAGCGGGTATAACTACGAGCAGTACTTC. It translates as CASSQESGYNYEQYF.